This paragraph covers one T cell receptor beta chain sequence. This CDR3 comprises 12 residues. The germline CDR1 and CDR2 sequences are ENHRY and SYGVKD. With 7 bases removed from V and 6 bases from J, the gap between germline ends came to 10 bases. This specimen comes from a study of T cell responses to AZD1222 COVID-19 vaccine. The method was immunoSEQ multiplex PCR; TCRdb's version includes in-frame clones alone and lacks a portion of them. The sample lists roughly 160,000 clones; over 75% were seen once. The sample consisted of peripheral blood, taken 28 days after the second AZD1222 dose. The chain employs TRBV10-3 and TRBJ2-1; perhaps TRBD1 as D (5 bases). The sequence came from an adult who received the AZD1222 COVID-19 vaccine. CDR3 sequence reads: CAITTQGNEQFF. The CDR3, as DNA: TGTGCCATCACTACTCAGGGCAATGAGCAGTTCTTC.